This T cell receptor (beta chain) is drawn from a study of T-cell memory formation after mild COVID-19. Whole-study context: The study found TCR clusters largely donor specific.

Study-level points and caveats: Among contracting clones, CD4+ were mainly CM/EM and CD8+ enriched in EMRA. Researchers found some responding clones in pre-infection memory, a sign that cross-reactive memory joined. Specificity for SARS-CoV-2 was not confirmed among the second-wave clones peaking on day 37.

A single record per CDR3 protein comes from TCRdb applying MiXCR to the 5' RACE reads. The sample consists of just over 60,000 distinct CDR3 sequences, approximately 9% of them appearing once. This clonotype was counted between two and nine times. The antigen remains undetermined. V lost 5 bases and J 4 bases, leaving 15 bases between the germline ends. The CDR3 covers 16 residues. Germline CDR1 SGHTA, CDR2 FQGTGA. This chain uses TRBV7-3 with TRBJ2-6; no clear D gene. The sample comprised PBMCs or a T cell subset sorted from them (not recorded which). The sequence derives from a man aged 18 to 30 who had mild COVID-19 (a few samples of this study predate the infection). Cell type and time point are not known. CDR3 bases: TGTGCCAGCAGCGCCCGGGCCCCCGGCGGGGCCAACGTCCTGACTTTC. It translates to CASSARAPGGANVLTF.